Listed below are T cell receptor beta chains from one sample, sequenced in a study of cytomegalovirus exposure and HLA in healthy donors. The table came from immunoSEQ multiplex PCR; TCRdb's copy has only in-frame clones and leaves some out. This table has approximately 35,000 clones, 70% to 85% appearing once. Sequencing used PBMCs. The receptors stem from a woman aged 18 to 35 in good health and CMV-seronegative. CDR3s include the opening cysteine and the closing phenylalanine or tryptophan. Fields, in order: V gene, D gene, J gene, clone size, CDR3 DNA, CDR3 protein. A D gene is named only where the DNA matches it firmly. Rows may omit the clone size; those that give it use once, few, many or a size class.

>TRBV27|.|TRBJ1-6|once
TGTGCCAGCATCTCCCTCCGCCTGGACGGACTTAGCTCCTATAATTCACCCCTCCACTTT
CASISLRLDGLSSYNSPLHF
>TRBV20-1|.|TRBJ1-6|.
TGCAGTGCTAGCCCCGGTAGCACCCTCCACTTT
CSASPGSTLHF
>TRBV7-2|TRBD2|TRBJ2-2|.
TGTGCCAGCAAAACCGGGACTAGACTCACCGGGGAGCTGTTTTTT
CASKTGTRLTGELFF
>TRBV9|.|TRBJ2-2|.
TGTGCCAGCAGTGAAAACCGGGACTGGGATCTCGGGGAGCTGTTTTTT
CASSENRDWDLGELFF
>TRBV7-6|TRBD1|TRBJ1-2|.
TGTGCCAGCAGCTGGGCGGACAGGGGATTGTCCTATGGCTACACCTTC
CASSWADRGLSYGYTF
>TRBV7-2|.|TRBJ1-1|once
TGTGCCAGCAGCTCCCCCAGTAAATCGAACACTGAAGCTTTCTTT
CASSSPSKSNTEAFF
>TRBV7-9|.|TRBJ1-6|once
TGTGCCAGCAGCTTAGTTCTACTGGGGGGAAGGGGCATAATTTCACCCCTCCACTTT
CASSLVLLGGRGIISPLHF
>TRBV7-9|TRBD1|TRBJ1-6|.
TGTGCCAGCAGCTTCTCACAGGGGCAAAATTCACCCCTCCACTTT
CASSFSQGQNSPLHF
>TRBV2|.|TRBJ2-7|.
TGTGCCAGCAGTGAAGGGGCACTAGCAACCTACGAGCAGTACTTC
CASSEGALATYEQYF
>TRBV7-6|.|TRBJ2-7|.
TGTGCCAGCAGCTCCCCCCTGGGTCGAAGGAGCCCCCACGAGCAGTACTTC
CASSSPLGRRSPHEQYF
>TRBV28|.|TRBJ1-1|.
TGTGCCAGCAGTTTTCGGAGGGTGAACACTGAAGCTTTCTTT
CASSFRRVNTEAFF
>TRBV5-4|TRBD2|TRBJ2-1|few
TGTGCCGGCGGACTAGCGGGGGTCAATGAGCAGTTCTTC
CAGGLAGVNEQFF
>TRBV14|TRBD1|TRBJ2-2|.
TGTGCCAGCAGCCAAGTACTTAAGGGACAGGGCACCGGGGAGCTGTTTTTT
CASSQVLKGQGTGELFF
>TRBV7-2|TRBD1|TRBJ2-7|few
TGTGCCAGCAGCATTGGGACAGGTTCTTCCTACGAGCAGTACTTC
CASSIGTGSSYEQYF
>TRBV14|.|TRBJ2-2|few
TGTGCCAGGAGGGACACCGGGGAGCTGTTTTTT
CARRDTGELFF
>TRBV2|TRBD2|TRBJ2-1|once
TGTGCCAGCGAGCGGGGTAGATACAATGAGCAGTTCTTC
CASERGRYNEQFF
>TRBV2|.|TRBJ1-2|.
TGTGCCAGCAGCCCAAGGAGAGACTTTTTCTTC
CASSPRRDFFF
>TRBV7-2|TRBD2|TRBJ2-3|.
TGTGCCAGCAAATATATAGCGGGGGGAGGAGAAACGCAGTATTTT
CASKYIAGGGETQYF
>TRBV10-3|TRBD2|TRBJ2-1|.
TGTGCCATCAGTGAGGGACTAGCGGGGGGTCTAGACAATGAGCAGTTCTTC
CAISEGLAGGLDNEQFF
>TRBV28|TRBD2|TRBJ2-6|.
TGTGCCAGCAGGGGGACTAGCGGGAGCTCTGGGGCCAACGTCCTGACTTTC
CASRGTSGSSGANVLTF
>TRBV19|TRBD1|TRBJ2-7|.
TGTGCCACCTCAGGGGGCGACACAAAGCAGTACTTC
CATSGGDTKQYF
>TRBV25-1|TRBD1|TRBJ2-2|.
TGTGCCAGCAGTGAATATTTTCAGGACAGGGGGAACACCGGGGAGCTGTTTTTT
CASSEYFQDRGNTGELFF
>TRBV5-6|TRBD1|TRBJ2-7|.
TGTGCCAGCAGCGGGGACAGATCCTACGAGCAGTACTTC
CASSGDRSYEQYF
>TRBV23-1|.|TRBJ2-7|once
TGCGCCAGTGGACTCGTGGTACTCTACGAGCAGTACTTC
CASGLVVLYEQYF
>TRBV19|TRBD1|TRBJ2-7|.
TGTGCCAGTAGGGGACAGGGAACCTACGAGCAGTACTTC
CASRGQGTYEQYF
>TRBV25-1|TRBD2|TRBJ2-7|.
TGTGCCAGCAGTGAATCGACTAGCGGGGGCTCCTACGAGCAGTACTTC
CASSESTSGGSYEQYF
>TRBV7-9|TRBD1|TRBJ2-1|.
TGTGCCAGCAGCTTAGGGACAGGGGGCCTCAATGAGCAGTTCTTC
CASSLGTGGLNEQFF
>TRBV18|.|TRBJ2-7|.
TGTGCCAGCTCACCACCGGCCGACTACGAGCAGTACTTC
CASSPPADYEQYF
>TRBV7-2|TRBD1|TRBJ2-1|.
TGTGCCAGCAGCTTGGGTACCGGGACAGGGGTTACCTACAATGAGCAGTTCTTC
CASSLGTGTGVTYNEQFF
>TRBV7-2|TRBD2|TRBJ2-5|.
TGTGCCAGCAGCAAACTACTAGCGGGGGCTTCTCAAGAGACCCAGTACTTC
CASSKLLAGASQETQYF
>TRBV7-2|.|TRBJ2-5|once
TGTGCCAGCAGCCCGGGGTACGCCCAGTACTTC
CASSPGYAQYF
>TRBV14|TRBD2|TRBJ2-2|.
TGTGCCAGCAGCCAAGATCCGAATAGCGGGTTAAACACCGGGGAGCTGTTTTTT
CASSQDPNSGLNTGELFF
>TRBV7-8|.|TRBJ2-2|once
TGTGCCAGCAGCGTGCGGACACCATCGAGCACCGGGGAGCTGTTTTTT
CASSVRTPSSTGELFF